The 22 T cell receptor beta chains below were found in one sample sequenced in a study of blood T cell repertoires in COVID-19. TCRdb's copy holds only in-frame clones and misses some; the assay was immunoSEQ multiplex PCR. Here the sample spans some 120,000 clones, 81% being singletons. Sequencing was performed on peripheral blood. All receptors derive from a young man with COVID-19, enrolled during active disease.

The chain uses TRBV19 and TRBJ1-5, with 7 bases fitting TRBD1. The CDR3 totals 14 residues. With 4 bases clipped from V and 6 bases from J, the junction kept 6 bases outside the gene matches. The germline V gene has CDR1 LNHDA and CDR2 SQIVND (reference sequence). CDR3 sequence: CASSRDYRGQPQHF. DNA for the CDR3: TGTGCCAGTAGTAGGGATTACAGGGGTCAGCCCCAGCATTTT.

The genes are TRBV28 and TRBJ2-1; D is perhaps TRBD1 (6 bases). The CDR3 sequence is 15 residues long. Germline values: CDR1 MDHEN, CDR2 SYDVKM. V shed 4 bases and J shed 6 bases, with 16 bases lying between them. The CDR3 here is CASSYGTPGFNEQFF. The CDR3 coding sequence is TGTGCCAGCAGTTATGGGACACCTGGTTTCAATGAGCAGTTCTTC.

This chain connects TRBV29-1 to TRBJ2-5; 10 bases are a match to TRBD2. The CDR3 totals 13 residues. Germline lookup yields CDR1 SQVTM and CDR2 ANQGSEA. V was clipped by 4 bases and J by 1 base; unmatched bases: 0. The CDR3 region has the DNA TGCAGCGTTGGACTAGCGGGCCAAGAGACCCAGTACTTC. It translates to CSVGLAGQETQYF.

The rearrangement links TRBV4-2 to TRBJ1-6; 10 positions agree with TRBD1. V lost 0 bases, J lost 9 bases, and 5 bases stayed unmatched. Germline V gene data show CDR1 as LGHNA and CDR2 as YNFKEQ. The CDR3 is 16 amino acids. For the CDR3, the DNA is TGTGCCAGCAGCCAAGATGGGGACAGGGGTAGTTCACCCCTCCACTTT. The encoded protein is CASSQDGDRGSSPLHF.

J is TRBJ2-1 and V is TRBV10-3, with a tentative D call TRBD2 (6 bases). Trimming stripped 4 bases from V and 9 bases from J, with 16 bases between. This CDR3 is built from 14 residues. Germline V CDR1 and CDR2: ENHRY, SYGVKD. The CDR3 nucleotides read TGTGCCATCAGTGCCGCCGAGACTAGAGTTGAGCAGTTCTTC. Amino acids: CAISAAETRVEQFF.

This clone was found a few times. The chain combines TRBV4-1 with TRBJ1-5; the D is unclear. The ends were cut back, 0 bases at V and 5 bases at J, with 11 bases in the middle. The CDR3 length is 15 residues. The V gene's germline CDR1 is MGHRA and CDR2 YSYEKL. The chain's CDR3 is CASSQEMSYHQPQHF. The DNA for the CDR3 is TGCGCCAGCAGCCAAGAAATGAGTTACCATCAGCCCCAGCATTTT.

The chain has TRBV6-5 and TRBJ1-2, with D hard to call. The V end lost 0 bases, the J end lost 7 bases, and 15 bases lay between the germline ends. The CDR3 has 15 amino acids. Germline CDR1 and CDR2: MNHEY and SVGAGI. As DNA, the CDR3 is TGTGCCAGCAGTTACTCGATATCGGGTGCGGCTGGCTACACCTTC. Its protein is CASSYSISGAAGYTF.

This clone was counted once. The V call is TRBV30, the J call TRBJ2-7; weak D call: TRBD2 (7 bases). CDR3 length: 13 amino acids. V was pared by 0 bases and J by 7 bases, with 13 bases between. Germline V gene data show CDR1 as GTSNPN and CDR2 as SVGIG (reference sequence). The CDR3 DNA is TGTGCCTGGAGTGTAGGGGGGGGGAAGGAGCAGTACTTC. Its translation is CAWSVGGGKEQYF.

V usage is TRBV14 and J usage is TRBJ1-2; 9 nucleotides align to TRBD1. This CDR3 comprises 17 residues. Losses at the gene ends were 0 bases for V and 8 bases for J; bases not matched to a gene: 13. CDR1 and CDR2 from the germline V gene are SGHDN and FVKESK. DNA of the CDR3: TGTGCCAGCAGCCAAGACCTAACAGGGGGCTCTCTCGTCGGCTACACCTTC. Residues: CASSQDLTGGSLVGYTF.

The J gene is TRBJ1-1, the V gene TRBV29-1; 8 nucleotides agree with TRBD1. J lost 4 bases, V lost 4 bases, and 14 bases had no gene match. The CDR3 runs 16 residues. CDR1 and CDR2 from the germline V gene are SQVTM and ANQGSEA. The CDR3 is CSVAGTGDNVFTEAFF. The CDR3 DNA reads as TGCAGCGTTGCCGGGACAGGCGACAACGTTTTCACTGAAGCTTTCTTT.

The J gene is TRBJ2-3, the V gene TRBV2; the D gene is possibly TRBD2 (6 bases). V lost 2 bases and J 8 bases, leaving 17 bases between the germline ends. CDR1 is SNHLY, CDR2 FYNNEI, per germline. This CDR3 has 15 amino acids. As DNA, the CDR3 is TGTGCCAGCAGTGAACGGGCTAGGAGGGCGGGTACGCAGTATTTT. Translated: CASSERARRAGTQYF.

The chain has TRBV7-2 and TRBJ2-1; 10 bases map to TRBD2. Trimming removed 4 bases from V and 2 bases from J; junction bases left unmatched: 11. CDR1 is SGHTA, CDR2 FQGNSA, per germline. This CDR3 region has 18 residues. CDR3 amino acids: CASSSPSRTSGAYNEQFF. The CDR3 DNA sequence: TGTGCCAGCAGCTCCCCTTCCAGGACTAGCGGTGCCTACAATGAGCAGTTCTTC.

The rearrangement links TRBV4-3 to TRBJ2-7; the D gene is possibly TRBD1 (5 bases). Trimming removed 0 bases from V and 2 bases from J, with 11 bases in between. This CDR3 is built from 15 residues. CDR1 and CDR2 from the germline V gene are LGHNA and YSLEER. CDR3 residues: CASSQDIGATYEQYF. The CDR3 DNA is TGCGCCAGCAGCCAAGATATAGGGGCAACCTACGAGCAGTACTTC.

The sample holds a few counts of this clone. The chain uses TRBV7-9 and TRBJ2-5; D unresolved. The germline V gene encodes CDR1 SEHNR and CDR2 FQNEAQ (reference sequence). V was clipped by 1 base and J by 4 bases, with 10 bases between them. The CDR3 length is 14 residues. The CDR3 sequence is CASSLEAAVETQYF. In nucleotides, the CDR3 is TGTGCCAGCAGCTTAGAGGCGGCAGTAGAGACCCAGTACTTC.

This clone was seen more than once but under ten times. The V gene is TRBV7-6, the J gene TRBJ2-5, with TRBD1 identical over 9 bases. The trim removed 3 bases at V and 5 bases at J, leaving 4 bases unmatched. Germline V lookup: CDR1 SGHVS, CDR2 FNYEAQ. This CDR3 contains 14 residues. CDR3 nucleotide sequence: TGTGCCAGCAGCTTCGGGACAGGGCGGGAGACCCAGTACTTC. Its translation is CASSFGTGRETQYF.

The chain links TRBV30 to TRBJ1-4; perhaps TRBD1 as D (5 bases). Germline CDR1 reads GTSNPN; CDR2 reads SVGIG (reference sequence). CDR3 size: 15 residues. The V gene lost 0 bases and the J gene lost 0 bases, with 8 bases spanning the gap. The CDR3 sequence: CAWSVTTATNEKLFF. The DNA for the CDR3 is TGTGCCTGGAGTGTTACGACAGCAACTAATGAAAAACTGTTTTTT.

The chain carries TRBV7-3 and TRBJ2-1, with 7 bases that match TRBD2. The germline CDR1 and CDR2 sequences are SGHTA and FQGTGA. This CDR3 is built from 16 residues. V trimming: 5 bases; J trimming: 3 bases; junction bases outside the gene matches: 10. The CDR3 DNA is TGTGCCAGCAGCCCAGACTCAGCGGGAAACTACAATGAGCAGTTCTTC. Translating gives CASSPDSAGNYNEQFF.

The chain uses TRBV7-2 and TRBJ2-7; D is undetermined. Germline V gene data show CDR1 as SGHTA and CDR2 as FQGNSA. Trimming cost V 5 bases and J 9 bases, with 14 bases left between them. This CDR3 has 12 residues. The DNA of the CDR3 is TGTGCCAGCAGCCCGTTGGCCTCGGGGCAGTACTTC. This codes for CASSPLASGQYF.

This clone appeared a single time. The chain is built from TRBV30 and TRBJ2-2; TRBD2 agrees at 7 bases. The germline CDR1 and CDR2 sequences are GTSNPN and SVGIG (reference sequence). The CDR3 totals 18 residues. The junction had 13 bases not matched to a gene; V was cut back by 0 bases and J by 3 bases. CDR3 loop: CAWSVLLAGGGHTGELFF. CDR3 nucleotides: TGTGCCTGGAGTGTACTCTTAGCCGGCGGGGGACACACCGGGGAGCTGTTTTTT. Full variable domain (outside the CDR3, taken from reference TRBV30 and TRBJ2-2): SQTIHQWPATLVQPVGSPLSLECTVEGTSNPNLYWYRQAAGRGLQLLFYSVGIGQISSEVPQNLSASRPQDRQFILSSKKLLLSDSGFYLCAWSVLLAGGGHTGELFFGEGSRLTVL.

The chain joins TRBV5-1 to TRBJ2-6, with TRBD1 identical over 9 bases. CDR1 SGHRS and CDR2 YFSETQ come from the germline V gene. The trim removed 0 bases at V and 0 bases at J, leaving 4 bases unmatched. The CDR3 extends over 18 amino acids. CDR3: CASSLGDRASSGANVLTF. CDR3 sequence (DNA): TGCGCCAGCAGCTTGGGGGACAGGGCCTCCTCTGGGGCCAACGTCCTGACTTTC.

J is TRBJ1-6 and V is TRBV6-5, with D perhaps matching TRBD1 (5 bases). Germline V gene lookup returns CDR1 MNHEY and CDR2 SVGAGI. V lost 0 bases to trimming and J lost 10 bases, with 7 bases between them. This CDR3 is 13 amino acids long. The CDR3 region is CASSYSGESPLHF. The CDR3, as DNA: TGTGCCAGCAGTTACTCAGGGGAATCACCCCTCCACTTT.

The chain couples TRBV5-1 to TRBJ2-5; 7 bases are a match to TRBD2. Per the germline V gene, CDR1 is SGHRS and CDR2 is YFSETQ. The CDR3 is 14 residues long. After removal of 3 bases from V and 5 bases from J, the junction contained 7 bases not matched to a gene. CDR3 DNA: TGCGCCAGCAGCTCGACGGGGGGTTGGGAGACCCAGTACTTC. Translation: CASSSTGGWETQYF.